The T cell receptor beta chain under discussion was sequenced for a study of blood T cell repertoires in COVID-19. Study-wide background: T cells, B-cell-depleted T cells, or PBMCs provided the cDNA or gDNA that served as material.

Categorization into cohorts depended on clinical history that participants reported. Generated by immunoSEQ multiplex PCR, the TCRdb table keeps only in-frame clones and is missing some. The sample consists of about 250,000 clones, over 80% of them appearing once. The CDR3 sequence is 15 residues long. V lost 1 base to trimming and J lost 6 bases, with 15 bases between them. Per germline, CDR1 KGHSH and CDR2 LQKENI. The source material was PBMCs or T cells enriched from blood (not recorded which). The source of this sequence is a woman aged 25 to 39 with acute COVID-19. This chain joins TRBV18 and TRBJ1-1; tentatively, D is TRBD1 (6 bases). DNA for the CDR3: TGTGCCAGCTCACCACGGGCAGGGGACACCTCTGAAGCTTTCTTT. Protein sequence: CASSPRAGDTSEAFF. Full variable domain (outside the CDR3, taken from reference TRBV18 and TRBJ1-1): NAGVMQNPRHLVRRRGQEARLRCSPMKGHSHVYWYRQLPEEGLKFMVYLQKENIIDESGMPKERFSAEFPKEGPSILRIQQVVRGDSAAYFCASSPRAGDTSEAFFGQGTRLTVV.